This TCR beta chain was retrieved from a study of shared clonotypes between healthy human individuals. Study context: In total, the donors were two women and a few men aged 18 to 49.

This clone was seen just once. Germline V CDR1 and CDR2: MDHEN, SYDVKM. This CDR3 contains 15 residues. Every unsorted PBMC PCR replicate was loaded with about 300 ng DNA, roughly 32,000 T cell genomes. As originally analysed: ImmunoSEQ junction-only sequences lacked quality scores, so their filtering differed. The table came from immunoSEQ multiplex PCR; TCRdb's copy has only in-frame clones and leaves some out. V and J calls and clone size are copied from that table; D and trimming were computed from the DNA. The sample has 400,000 to 600,000 clones; about 79% are singletons. The sequencing input was PBMCs. The receptor's source is a woman between 40 and 55 years old in good health. Some clones in this sample may be carry-over from other donors' samples. This rearrangement joins TRBV28 to TRBJ2-5; 8 bases are shared with TRBD2. The end of the DNA aligns better with TRBJ2-7, so the J call may be wrong. The CDR3 spells CASTPRERELSEQYF. For the CDR3, the DNA is TGTGCCAGCACCCCCCGGGAGCGGGAGTTAAGCGAGCAGTACTTC.